This T cell receptor (beta chain) was obtained from a study of T cell repertoires in cytomegalovirus infection. MiXCR was run by TCRdb on the reads, yielding one entry per CDR3 protein. Among roughly 730,000 distinct CDR3 sequences, around a third were seen once, and the ten largest hold roughly 18%. In regard to this clonotype: The antigen is undetermined.

V gave up 0 bases and J gave up 12 bases, with 14 bases separating them. The CDR3 runs 13 residues. Germline CDR1 and CDR2: LGHDT and YNNKEL (reference sequence). Study conclusions and caveats: Clonotype analysis showed dominance of the ex vivo response by HLA-C-restricted CMV-specific TCR beta clonotypes.

J is TRBJ1-2 and V is TRBV3-1; TRBD1 might be the D (5 bases). This specimen consisted of cultured PBMCs, obtained from culture after CMV antigen stimulation. This receptor was identified in a human donor in good health (CMV status not recorded). Some clones in this sample may be carry-over from other donors' samples. This CDR3 is CASSQDNQGSNTF. The CDR3 DNA is TGTGCCAGCAGCCAAGATAACCAGGGAAGTAACACCTTC.